This T cell receptor beta chain was sequenced during a study of cytomegalovirus exposure and HLA in healthy donors. Whole-study context: Researchers previously reported finding roughly 120 million unique TCR beta sequences from some 180 million T cells. Study-level results: Most TCR beta V segments were productive about 87% or about 30% of the time in an earlier analysis. In a later analysis, TCR beta V- and J-gene trimming showed a link to a missense DCLRE1C variant. The study carried out a later analysis of TCR beta sequences. It associated approximately 16,000 of them with specific HLA alleles at a false discovery rate of 0.05.

Per germline, CDR1 GTSNPN and CDR2 SVGIG (reference sequence). The CDR3 runs 14 residues. Trimming removed 4 bases from V and 9 bases from J, with 19 bases in between. This PCR relied on a set of 60 Vbeta primers and 13 Jbeta primers. The protocol was immunoSEQ multiplex PCR, while the TCRdb copy is restricted to in-frame clones and leaves out a portion. Of approximately 140,000 clones in the sample, about 82% were seen once. In the case of this clone: What it recognizes is unknown.

Input material: PBMCs. The chain employs TRBV30 and TRBJ2-1, with D possibly TRBD2 on 5 matching bases. The sequence was obtained from a boy aged 10-17 years in good health and CMV-seronegative. CDR3 protein: CAWTAQRAVGEQFF. The CDR3 nucleotides are TGTGCCTGGACCGCTCAGAGGGCGGTAGGTGAGCAGTTCTTC.